The T cell receptor beta chain described here comes from a study of post-analysis software for immune sequencing data. Turning to the study itself: Recorded subtypes: relapsing-remitting, secondary progressive, progressive-relapsing; some patients unannotated.

This CDR3 is 13 amino acids long. Germline V lookup: CDR1 SQVTM, CDR2 ANQGSEA. V dropped 6 bases and J dropped 1 base, with 12 bases sitting between them. As for this clonotype: What it binds is unknown.

Study-wide results and limits: With TRBV5-6, TRBV5-1 and TRBV20-1 included, 5 or 6 TRBV segments were more frequent in patients than in controls.

Unique molecular identifiers were built into the TCR beta cDNA libraries. TCRdb re-called the PCR reads through MiXCR, storing one row per CDR3 protein. The sample consists of some 690,000 distinct CDR3 sequences, over 45% of them appearing once. The receptor's source is a girl aged 2 to 10 with multiple sclerosis. The chain combines TRBV29-1 with TRBJ2-5; D gene uncertain. Sequences were obtained from blood. CDR3 DNA: TGCAGCGTCCTAGTAAGGGTCCAAGAGACCCAGTACTTC. The encoded protein is CSVLVRVQETQYF.